These 22 T cell receptor beta chains originate from one sample sequenced in a study of blood T cell repertoires in COVID-19. Clones were sequenced by immunoSEQ multiplex PCR, and TCRdb holds only the in-frame ones, with some missing. The sample lists roughly 160,000 clones, approximately 84% occurring once. Sequencing was done on a sample of peripheral blood. These receptor sequences come from a man in his 70s with active or convalescent COVID-19.

This chain connects TRBV9 to TRBJ2-1, with D perhaps matching TRBD2 (5 bases). The CDR3 is 15 amino acids. Deletions cut 2 bases from V and 0 bases from J, with 9 bases between. Germline CDR1 SGDLS, CDR2 YYNGEE. Written as DNA, the CDR3 is TGTGCCAGCAGCGTTAGAACTAGCTCCTACAATGAGCAGTTCTTC. This gives the protein CASSVRTSSYNEQFF. Together with reference TRBV9 and TRBJ2-1, the CDR3 gives the full variable domain: DSGVTQTPKHLITATGQRVTLRCSPRSGDLSVYWYQQSLDQGLQFLIQYYNGEERAKGNILERFSAQQFPDLHSELNLSSLELGDSALYFCASSVRTSSYNEQFFGPGTRLTVL.

The V gene is TRBV24-1, the J gene TRBJ2-1; maybe TRBD1 (6 bases). V was trimmed by 6 bases and J by 5 bases, leaving 16 bases between them. Germline CDR1 reads KGHDR; CDR2 reads SFDVKD. The CDR3 extends over 15 amino acids. The CDR3, as DNA: TGTGCCACCAGTCCGAGCGGAAGGGGGAACAATGAGCAGTTCTTC. Its protein is CATSPSGRGNNEQFF.

This clone has a single count. The chain uses TRBV4-3 and TRBJ1-3; D is unresolved. V lost 4 bases and J lost 4, with 14 bases in between. The CDR3 consists of 15 residues. The germline CDR1 and CDR2 sequences are LGHNA and YSLEER. The CDR3 DNA sequence: TGCGCCAGCAGCCTACATCTATCGGGAGGAAACACCATATATTTT. It translates to CASSLHLSGGNTIYF.

The DNA of the CDR3 is TGCGCCAGCAGCCAAGACAGGAGAACAGGGGGTTACTATGGCTACACCTTC. Its protein is CASSQDRRTGGYYGYTF. V and J are TRBV4-3 and TRBJ1-2, with 8 bases matching TRBD1. CDR1 and CDR2 (germline): LGHNA, YSLEER. V shed 0 bases, J shed 3 bases, and the junction held 9 bases outside the gene matches. This CDR3 spans 17 amino acids.

The DNA of the CDR3 is TGTGCCAGCAGCGACCTTGAAGCGAGTCGGAGTGTTACGCAGTATTTT. Translated: CASSDLEASRSVTQYF. The chain uses TRBV9 and TRBJ2-3; D is unresolved. Germline-derived CDR1 and CDR2 are SGDLS and YYNGEE. With 3 bases removed from V and 8 bases from J, the gap between germline ends came to 22 bases. CDR3 size: 16 residues.

V and J are TRBV7-2 and TRBJ2-7, with 9 bases lining up with TRBD2. The CDR3 has 14 residues. J was trimmed by 6 bases and V by 3 bases; bases with no gene match: 6. From germline, CDR1 is SGHTA and CDR2 FQGNSA. The CDR3 bases are TGTGCCAGCAGCTTTAGCGGGAGTAGGGGCGAGCAGTACTTC. It translates to CASSFSGSRGEQYF.

J is TRBJ2-1 and V is TRBV7-3; 9 bases fit TRBD2. Trimming removed 4 bases from V and 6 bases from J; junction bases left unmatched: 4. CDR1 SGHTA and CDR2 FQGTGA come from the germline V gene. CDR3 length equals 14 residues. The DNA for the CDR3 is TGTGCCAGCAGCTCCGCGGGAGGGTTCAATGAGCAGTTCTTC. Translation gives CASSSAGGFNEQFF.

V and J are TRBV28 and TRBJ2-3, with 8 bases matching TRBD2. Germline assignment: CDR1 MDHEN and CDR2 SYDVKM. J gave up 0 bases and V 7 bases, and 21 bases lay outside the gene matches. The CDR3 is 20 amino acids. CDR3 sequence (DNA): TGTGCCAGCACTCCCCCGTTTTCCAGCGGGAGTGGTATTAGCACAGATACGCAGTATTTT. Translation gives CASTPPFSSGSGISTDTQYF.

On this clone itself: The junction departs from the called germline gene at one end, perhaps through a read error. V gene TRBV5-6 combines with J gene TRBJ1-4; D is perhaps TRBD1 (6 bases). The CDR3 is made up of 15 amino acids. Germline V gene data show CDR1 as SGHDT and CDR2 as YYEEEE. Here the CDR3 reads CASSLGDKLGKKLFF. The CDR3 coding sequence is TGTGCCAGCAGCTTGGGGGACAAGCTTGGGAAAAAGCTGTTTTTT.

The chain uses TRBV7-2 and TRBJ1-3; D is perhaps TRBD1 (6 bases). Trimming stripped 4 bases from V and 0 bases from J, with 7 bases between. Germline values: CDR1 SGHTA, CDR2 FQGNSA. This CDR3 is built from 14 residues. CDR3 nucleotides: TGTGCCAGCAGCTGGACAGTCTCTGGAAACACCATATATTTT. Translating gives CASSWTVSGNTIYF.

The chain links TRBV7-2 to TRBJ1-2; 8 bases are a match to TRBD1. Unmatched junction bases numbered 3, after V lost 3 bases and J lost 6 bases. Germline loops: CDR1 SGHTA, CDR2 FQGNSA. The CDR3 consists of 13 residues. CDR3 sequence reads: CASSLQGADGYTF. CDR3 in DNA: TGTGCCAGCAGCTTGCAGGGGGCCGATGGCTACACCTTC.

V is TRBV7-2 and J is TRBJ1-3; no definite D call. Germline V gene lookup returns CDR1 SGHTA and CDR2 FQGNSA. The CDR3 length is 14 residues. V was cut by 1 base and J by 4 bases, with 8 bases left in between. CDR3 bases: TGTGCCAGCAGCTTAGGAGGAGTAGGAAACACCATATATTTT. Translation gives CASSLGGVGNTIYF.

J is TRBJ2-1 and V is TRBV11-2, with 9 bases matching TRBD1. Germline values: CDR1 SGHAT, CDR2 FQNNGV. V dropped 2 bases and J dropped 7; count of bases not matched to a gene: 3. The CDR3 runs to 14 residues. For the CDR3, the DNA is TGTGCCAGCAGCTTAACAGGGGGCAGAAATGAGCAGTTCTTC. Translating it yields CASSLTGGRNEQFF.

The chain links TRBV5-1 to TRBJ2-2; 7 bases align to TRBD2. CDR3 size: 16 residues. Germline V lookup: CDR1 SGHRS, CDR2 YFSETQ. Trimming at V came to 0 bases and at J to 4 bases, leaving 6 bases not matched to a gene. The CDR3 sequence: CASSLVLAIGTGELFF. The CDR3 nucleotides are TGCGCCAGCAGCTTGGTACTAGCGATAGGCACCGGGGAGCTGTTTTTT.

The V and J genes are TRBV18 and TRBJ2-7; 8 positions agree with TRBD2. The CDR3 loop spans 15 amino acids. With V trimmed by 2 bases and J by 7 bases, 10 bases remained unmatched. CDR1 is KGHSH, CDR2 LQKENI, per germline. The CDR3 DNA follows: TGTGCCAGCTCACCATCGACTAGCGCCGTGGGTGAGCAGTACTTC. Translating it yields CASSPSTSAVGEQYF. The entire variable domain, with the rest obtained from reference TRBV18 and TRBJ2-7, is as follows: NAGVMQNPRHLVRRRGQEARLRCSPMKGHSHVYWYRQLPEEGLKFMVYLQKENIIDESGMPKERFSAEFPKEGPSILRIQQVVRGDSAAYFCASSPSTSAVGEQYFGPGTRLTVT.

The rearrangement links TRBV6-5 to TRBJ1-4, with D perhaps TRBD1 (6 bases). The CDR3 is 15 residues long. Germline values: CDR1 MNHEY, CDR2 SVGAGI. Trimming removed 0 bases at V and 7 bases at J, with 12 bases between. The CDR3 is CASSYSRGEGEKLFF. CDR3 in DNA: TGTGCCAGCAGTTACTCTAGGGGGGAGGGTGAAAAACTGTTTTTT.

V and J are TRBV3-1 (or the pseudogene TRBV3-2) and TRBJ2-1; 8 bases align to TRBD2. This CDR3 has 14 residues. V dropped 0 bases and J dropped 8; count of bases not matched to a gene: 3. Germline V lookup: CDR1 LGHDT, CDR2 YNNKEL (reference sequence). As DNA, the CDR3 is TGTGCCAGCAGCCAAGATCCGGGGGGGGATGAGCAGTTCTTC. Translation: CASSQDPGGDEQFF.

For this clone: At one end, the junction sequence differs from germline, possibly due to a read error. The genes are TRBV19 and TRBJ2-3, with D maybe TRBD1 (6 bases). Germline V gives CDR1 LNHDA, CDR2 SQIVND (reference sequence). CDR3 size: 10 residues. This CDR3 is CASSSGTMNF. DNA of the CDR3: TGTGCCAGTAGCTCCGGGACAATGAATTTT.

The chain combines TRBV6-2 or TRBV6-3 with TRBJ2-1; 7 nucleotides match TRBD2. This CDR3 is 15 amino acids long. Germline assignment: CDR1 MNHEY and CDR2 SVGEGT. Trimming at V came to 4 bases and at J to 3 bases, leaving 6 bases not matched to a gene. The CDR3 sequence: CASSWGGAGYNEQFF. The CDR3 DNA reads as TGTGCCAGCAGTTGGGGGGGAGCCGGCTACAATGAGCAGTTCTTC.

The V and J genes are TRBV15 and TRBJ1-4; D is possibly TRBD1 (5 bases). CDR3 size: 16 residues. The V gene lost 0 bases and the J gene lost 5 bases, with 13 bases spanning the gap. Germline CDR1 is LNHNV and CDR2 is YYDKDF (reference sequence). CDR3 protein: CATSRDERQRNEKLFF. In nucleotides, the CDR3 is TGTGCCACCAGCAGAGATGAGAGACAGAGGAATGAAAAACTGTTTTTT.

The chain carries TRBV11-2 and TRBJ2-2; tentative D call: TRBD1 (6 bases). V shed 5 bases and J shed 6 bases, with 22 bases lying between them. The germline gives CDR1 SGHAT, CDR2 FQNNGV. This CDR3 spans 17 amino acids. CDR3 protein: CASSRFTGTRPAGELFF. Written as DNA, the CDR3 is TGTGCCAGCAGCCGTTTTACAGGGACCCGTCCGGCCGGGGAGCTGTTTTTT. Drawing the rest from reference TRBV11-2 and TRBJ2-2, the complete variable domain is EAGVAQSPRYKIIEKRQSVAFWCNPISGHATLYWYQQILGQGPKLLIQFQNNGVVDDSQLPKDRFSAERLKGVDSTLKIQPAKLEDSAVYLCASSRFTGTRPAGELFFGEGSRLTVL.

The chain recombines TRBV18 with TRBJ2-2, with D hard to call. Germline loops: CDR1 KGHSH, CDR2 LQKENI. The CDR3 is made up of 15 amino acids. V lost 2 bases to trimming and J lost 0 bases, with 7 bases between them. CDR3 DNA: TGTGCCAGCTCACCAACAGTCGCGAACACCGGGGAGCTGTTTTTT. It specifies CASSPTVANTGELFF.